There are many counts of the clone carrying this T cell receptor beta chain. Its antigen is unidentified. The data derive from a study of response to subunit inactivated influenza vaccine. Study observations and caveats: Authors suggested seasonal influenza vaccinations each recruit few new T cells.

Each CDR3 protein gets one entry after TCRdb re-called the RT-PCR reads with MiXCR. The repertoire holds under 750,000 distinct CDR3 sequences, roughly 12% seen once, with about a tenth in the top ten. The CDR3 loop spans 13 amino acids. V was cut by 0 bases and J by 4 bases, with 6 bases left in between. Germline V gene data show CDR1 as LGHNA and CDR2 as YSLEER. The source of this sequence is a man over 45 who received an inactivated influenza vaccine. The chain carries TRBV4-3 and TRBJ1-2; D is ambiguous. The sample was PBMCs from blood, taken on the day of vaccination. CDR3 residues: CASSQDRSYGYTF. CDR3 coding DNA: TGCGCCAGCAGCCAAGATCGGAGCTATGGCTACACCTTC.